The source of this T cell receptor (beta chain) is a study of blood T cell repertoires in COVID-19. Assignments of participants to cohorts depended upon their own reported clinical history. Symptom resolution, clearance, or two negative PCRs marked the recovered donors of Cohort 3. The data were produced by immunoSEQ multiplex PCR, yet TCRdb's version contains in-frame clones alone and is incomplete. The table includes roughly 200,000 clones, 85% to 90% detected once. With 0 bases removed from V and 7 bases from J, the gap between germline ends came to 15 bases. The germline V gene encodes CDR1 LGHNA and CDR2 YSLEER. The CDR3 contains 16 residues.

The J gene is TRBJ1-4, the V gene TRBV4-3; D is uncertain. The sequenced sample was PBMCs or T cells enriched from blood (not recorded which). The sequence derives from a man aged 25-45 years who had recovered from COVID-19. The CDR3 spells CASSQDPVLLPEKLFF. In nucleotides, the CDR3 is TGCGCCAGCAGCCAAGATCCGGTACTATTACCTGAAAAACTGTTTTTT.